Listed here is a single TCR beta chain. Its antigen is unknown. Sequencing was performed with immunoSEQ multiplex PCR; in TCRdb, only in-frame clones are kept and a portion is missing. The sample has roughly 43,000 clones, around 74% seen once. The data belong to a study of vaccination effects on CD4 cells after COVID-19. Overall study: Samples gathered post-vaccine arrived a median of 72 days past the second dose.

CDR3 length: 13 amino acids. From germline, CDR1 is MNHEY and CDR2 SVGEGT. Trimming took 4 bases from V and 5 from J, leaving 11 bases between them. Antigen-specific CD4+ T cells expanded by the ViraFEST assay with viral peptide pools were then sequenced. Investigators separated out CD4+ T cells once around 10 days of culture had passed. Either the mRNA-1273 or the BNT162b2 vaccine was given to participants as two doses. Neither prior SARS-CoV-2 infection nor positive nucleocapsid antibodies were present in the vaccine recipients. Wells of around 2 million PBMC each were grown with 9.5 to 10 IU/ml IL-2 and roughly 9.9 ug/ml peptides. Study-level points and caveats: Limitations: small convalescent group and missing early post-infection timepoints.

This rearrangement joins TRBV6-2 or TRBV6-3 to TRBJ1-1; D is unresolved. Sequenced material: CD4+ T cells from PBMCs cultured with HCoV-OC43 spike peptides, taken after COVID-19 vaccination. Subset described: HCoV-OC43 spike overlapping peptide pool stimulation. This TCR came from a human donor who received a COVID-19 vaccine. As DNA, the CDR3 is TGTGCCAGCAGTTCTTCTAGTGGTACTGAAGCTTTCTTT. Residues: CASSSSSGTEAFF.